The 10 T cell receptor beta chains in this list originate from one sample, sequenced in a study of technical replicates of blood from a few donors. The repertoire was sequenced with immunoSEQ multiplex PCR; TCRdb's copy has only in-frame clones and lacks some. The sample records roughly 70,000 clones, approximately 91% being singletons. Sequencing input: PBMCs. The receptor source for this set is a human donor in good health. Some clones in this sample may be carry-over from other donors' samples.

This clone came up once. The chain uses TRBV30 and TRBJ2-5, with no clear D. With 3 bases removed from V and 2 bases from J, the gap between germline ends came to 10 bases. CDR3 length: 13 residues. Germline lookup yields CDR1 GTSNPN and CDR2 SVGIG (reference sequence). The CDR3 nucleotides are TGTGCCTGGAGCGCCATGGCTCAAGAGACCCAGTACTTC. Protein: CAWSAMAQETQYF.

In DNA, the CDR3 is TGTGCCAGCACTCCAAGGCGGGTAACCTACGAGCAGTACTTC. This sequence encodes CASTPRRVTYEQYF. This chain joins TRBV6-1 and TRBJ2-7; tentative D call: TRBD2 (5 bases). Germline V gene data show CDR1 as MNHNS and CDR2 as SASEGT. Trimming left V 7 bases short and J 2 bases short, with 15 bases between. CDR3 length: 14 amino acids.

The CDR3 spells CATQRGPGTDTQYF. DNA of the CDR3: TGTGCCACACAGCGGGGACCTGGCACAGATACGCAGTATTTT. The chain recombines TRBV6-5 with TRBJ2-3; 7 nucleotides match TRBD2. The CDR3 consists of 14 residues. CDR1 and CDR2 from the germline V gene are MNHEY and SVGAGI. V lost 10 bases, J lost 1 base, and 8 bases stayed unmatched.

The rearrangement uses TRBV30 and TRBJ1-6; possible D gene TRBD1, 6 bases. The CDR3 has 12 amino acids. Trimming pared 7 bases from V and 10 bases from J, leaving 14 bases between. CDR1 is GTSNPN and CDR2 is SVGIG in the germline V gene (reference sequence). The chain's CDR3 is CASDRRGSPLHF. The CDR3 DNA follows: TGTGCCTCTGACAGAAGGGGGTCACCCCTCCACTTT.

The chain has TRBV4-3 and TRBJ2-7; D perhaps matches TRBD1 (5 bases). V gave up 3 bases and J gave up 4 bases, with 16 bases separating them. Germline V lookup: CDR1 LGHNA, CDR2 YSLEER. The CDR3 has 15 amino acids. The CDR3 DNA sequence: TGCGCCAGCAGCCAGACAGTTCCCGCCCGTTACGAGCAGTACTTC. Its translation is CASSQTVPARYEQYF.

The V call is TRBV5-8, the J call TRBJ2-7, with a possible D match to TRBD1 (5 bases). The CDR3 runs 11 residues. Germline V CDR1 and CDR2: SGHTS, YDEGEE. Between the trimmed V and J ends, which lost 1 base and 11 bases, there was a span of 10 bases. The CDR3 region is CASSLSDRKYF. As DNA, the CDR3 is TGTGCCAGCAGCTTGTCTGACAGAAAGTACTTC.

The rearrangement uses TRBV14 and TRBJ2-7, with 10 bases aligning to TRBD1. V lost 0 bases to trimming and J lost 2 bases; unmatched junction nucleotides: 1. The CDR3 sequence is 15 residues long. Germline V gives CDR1 SGHDN, CDR2 FVKESK. The chain's CDR3 is CASSQEGQGAYEQYF. CDR3 bases: TGTGCCAGCAGCCAAGAAGGACAGGGGGCCTACGAGCAGTACTTC.

The rearrangement joins TRBV10-3 to TRBJ2-1; no definite D call. Looked up from germline, CDR1 is ENHRY and CDR2 is SYGVKD. The V end lost 2 bases, the J end lost 6 bases, and 8 bases lay between the germline ends. The CDR3 contains 13 residues. CDR3 residues: CAISERLANEQFF. DNA of the CDR3: TGTGCCATCAGTGAGAGACTGGCCAATGAGCAGTTCTTC.

The chain has TRBV2 and TRBJ1-3; TRBD1 matches 9 bases. Per germline, CDR1 SNHLY and CDR2 FYNNEI. CDR3 size: 15 residues. With 7 bases clipped from V and 2 bases from J, the junction kept 6 bases outside the gene matches. CDR3 in DNA: TGTGCCAGCAATTTACAGGGGGCCCCTGGAAACACCATATATTTT. Its protein product is CASNLQGAPGNTIYF. The full variable domain, in which reference TRBV2 and TRBJ1-3 provide the parts outside the CDR3, is EPEVTQTPSHQVTQMGQEVILRCVPISNHLYFYWYRQILGQKVEFLVSFYNNEISEKSEIFDDQFSVERPDGSNFTLKIRSTKLEDSAMYFCASNLQGAPGNTIYFGEGSWLTVV.

This clone has only one observation. Other DNA sequences from this sample encode an identical CDR3 as well. This CDR3 reads CASSVGTSSYNEQFF. The CDR3 DNA follows: TGTGCCAGCAGCGTAGGCACCAGCTCCTACAATGAGCAGTTCTTC. The rearrangement joins TRBV9 to TRBJ2-1; D uncertain. The CDR3 totals 15 residues. Germline V gives CDR1 SGDLS, CDR2 YYNGEE. Between the trimmed V and J ends, which lost 0 bases and 0 bases, there was a span of 7 bases.